This T cell receptor beta chain was sequenced during a study of T cell clonality in common variable immunodeficiency. Study outcomes and limitations: Compared with healthy controls, CVID subjects showed increased TCRbeta clonality, mostly in about a third. Fewer deletions and N-nucleotide insertions were reportedly seen in common variable immunodeficiency TCR beta sequences.

Germline V lookup: CDR1 SQVTM, CDR2 ANQGSEA. The CDR3 has 14 residues. The V and J ends lost 3 bases and 8 bases, in that order; junction bases with no gene match: 8. The sample holds many counts of this clone. Its antigen remains unknown. The read is 3 residues too short to cover the CDR3 end, so that end is filled in from the germline J gene. Equal genomic DNA amounts from CVID and control samples were sequenced. TCRdb's copy holds only in-frame clones and misses some; the assay was immunoSEQ multiplex PCR. This sample comprises about 31,000 clones, none seen once only. The sequencing sample was made of peripheral blood mononuclear cells. The sequence came from a person aged 18 to 75 in good health. The genes are TRBV29-1 and TRBJ2-1, with 9 bases aligning to TRBD2. The CDR3 DNA, read in part, is TGCAGCGTTGAGTCCGGCGGGGGGGCCGATGAG. Protein product: CSVESGGGADE. The CDR3, in full, reads CSVESGGGADEQFF.